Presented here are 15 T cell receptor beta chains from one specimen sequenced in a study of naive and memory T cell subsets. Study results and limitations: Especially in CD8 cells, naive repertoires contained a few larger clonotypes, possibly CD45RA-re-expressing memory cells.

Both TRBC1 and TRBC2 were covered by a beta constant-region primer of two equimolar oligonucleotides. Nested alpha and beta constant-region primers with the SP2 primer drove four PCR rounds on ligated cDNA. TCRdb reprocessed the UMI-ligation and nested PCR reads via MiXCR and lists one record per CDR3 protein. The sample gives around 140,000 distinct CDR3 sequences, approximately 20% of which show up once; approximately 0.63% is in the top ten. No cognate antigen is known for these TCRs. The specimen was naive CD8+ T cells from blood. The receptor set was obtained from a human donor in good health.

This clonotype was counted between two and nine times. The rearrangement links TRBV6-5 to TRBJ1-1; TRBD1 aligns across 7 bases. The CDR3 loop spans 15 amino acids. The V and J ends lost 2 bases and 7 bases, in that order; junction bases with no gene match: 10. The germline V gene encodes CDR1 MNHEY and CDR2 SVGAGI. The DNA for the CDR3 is TGTGCCAGCAGTTACGCCGGGACAGTCGAACTTGAAGCTTTCTTT. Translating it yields CASSYAGTVELEAFF.

The CDR3 loop is CASQSGLAQYF. The CDR3 nucleotides read TGTGCCAGCCAGTCGGGCCTTGCGCAGTATTTT. The V gene is TRBV27, the J gene TRBJ2-3; D is unclear. Germline values: CDR1 MNHEY, CDR2 SMNVEV (reference sequence). This CDR3 is built from 11 residues. V gave up 8 bases and J gave up 10 bases, with 13 bases separating them.

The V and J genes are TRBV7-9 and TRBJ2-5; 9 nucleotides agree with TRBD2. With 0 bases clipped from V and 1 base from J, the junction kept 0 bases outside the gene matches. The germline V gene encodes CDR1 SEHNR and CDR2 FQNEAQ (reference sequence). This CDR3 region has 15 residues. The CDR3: CASSLASGSQETQYF. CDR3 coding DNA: TGTGCCAGCAGCTTAGCTAGCGGGAGCCAAGAGACCCAGTACTTC.

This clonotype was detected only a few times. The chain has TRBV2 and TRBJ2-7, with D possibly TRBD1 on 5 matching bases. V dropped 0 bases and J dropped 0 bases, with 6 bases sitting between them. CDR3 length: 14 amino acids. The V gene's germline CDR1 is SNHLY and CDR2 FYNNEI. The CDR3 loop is CASSEADSSYEQYF. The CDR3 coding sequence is TGTGCCAGCAGTGAAGCAGACAGCTCCTACGAGCAGTACTTC.

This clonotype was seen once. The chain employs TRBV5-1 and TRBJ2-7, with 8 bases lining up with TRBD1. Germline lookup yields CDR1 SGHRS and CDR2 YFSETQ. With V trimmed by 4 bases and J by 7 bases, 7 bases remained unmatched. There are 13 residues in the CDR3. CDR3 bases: TGCGCCAGCAGCGCGACAGGGGCCGGTGAGCAGTACTTC. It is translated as CASSATGAGEQYF.

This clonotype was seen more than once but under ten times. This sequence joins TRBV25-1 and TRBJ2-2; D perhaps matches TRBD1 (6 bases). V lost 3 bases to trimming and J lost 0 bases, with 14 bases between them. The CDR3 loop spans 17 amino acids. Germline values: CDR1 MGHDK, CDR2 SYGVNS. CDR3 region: CASSEGARSTNTGELFF. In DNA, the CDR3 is TGTGCCAGCAGTGAGGGGGCCCGCTCGACGAACACCGGGGAGCTGTTTTTT.

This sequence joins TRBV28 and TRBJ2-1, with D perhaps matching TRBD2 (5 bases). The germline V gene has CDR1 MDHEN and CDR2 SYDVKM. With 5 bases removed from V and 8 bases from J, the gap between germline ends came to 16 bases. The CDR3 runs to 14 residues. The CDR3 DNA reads TGTGCCAGCAGTACCGGGGAGAGGGAATATGAGCAGTTCTTC. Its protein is CASSTGEREYEQFF.

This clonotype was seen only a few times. The CDR3 sequence is CASSFVLAGGNEQFF. CDR3 nucleotides: TGTGCCAGCAGTTTCGTACTAGCGGGAGGAAATGAGCAGTTCTTC. This sequence joins TRBV28 and TRBJ2-1; 12 nucleotides match TRBD2. V trimming: 3 bases; J trimming: 7 bases; junction bases outside the gene matches: 4. The CDR3 length is 15 residues. Germline values: CDR1 MDHEN, CDR2 SYDVKM.

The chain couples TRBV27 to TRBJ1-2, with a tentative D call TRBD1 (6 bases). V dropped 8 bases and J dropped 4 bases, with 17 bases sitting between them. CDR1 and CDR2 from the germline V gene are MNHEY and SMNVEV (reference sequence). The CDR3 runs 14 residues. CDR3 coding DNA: TGTGCCAGCCGTATTTCCGGGACACGCTATGGCTACACCTTC. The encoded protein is CASRISGTRYGYTF.

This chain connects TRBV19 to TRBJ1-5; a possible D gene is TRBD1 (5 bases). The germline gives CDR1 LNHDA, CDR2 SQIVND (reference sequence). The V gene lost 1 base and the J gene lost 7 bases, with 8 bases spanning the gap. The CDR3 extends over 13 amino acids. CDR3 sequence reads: CASSIVRGQPQHF. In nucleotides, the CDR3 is TGTGCCAGTAGTATAGTAAGGGGCCAGCCCCAGCATTTT.

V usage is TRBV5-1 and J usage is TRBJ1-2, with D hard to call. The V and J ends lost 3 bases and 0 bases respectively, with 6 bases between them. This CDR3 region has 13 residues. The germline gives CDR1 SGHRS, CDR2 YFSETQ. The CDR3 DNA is TGCGCCAGCAGCTCGACTACTAACTATGGCTACACCTTC. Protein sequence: CASSSTTNYGYTF.

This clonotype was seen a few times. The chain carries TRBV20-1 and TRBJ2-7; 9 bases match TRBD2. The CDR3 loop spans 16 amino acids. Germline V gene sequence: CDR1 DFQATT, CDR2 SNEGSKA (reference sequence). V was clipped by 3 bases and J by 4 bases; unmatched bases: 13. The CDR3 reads CSASPQGAGGLYEQYF. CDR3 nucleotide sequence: TGCAGTGCTAGCCCCCAGGGAGCGGGAGGACTGTACGAGCAGTACTTC.

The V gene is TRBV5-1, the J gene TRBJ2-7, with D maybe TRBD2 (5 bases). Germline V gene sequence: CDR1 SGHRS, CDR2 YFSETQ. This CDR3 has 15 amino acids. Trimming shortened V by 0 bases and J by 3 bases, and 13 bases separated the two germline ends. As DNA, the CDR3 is TGCGCCAGCAGCTTGGAGGTAGCGAATCTCTACGAGCAGTACTTC. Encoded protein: CASSLEVANLYEQYF.

CDR3: CASSRYRGRDQPQHF. Here the CDR3 DNA reads TGTGCCAGCAGTAGATACAGGGGGCGCGATCAGCCCCAGCATTTT. The J gene is TRBJ1-5, the V gene TRBV28; 9 nucleotides match TRBD1. Germline V lookup: CDR1 MDHEN, CDR2 SYDVKM. CDR3 length equals 15 residues. The ends lost 5 bases at V and 5 bases at J; junction bases unmatched: 7.

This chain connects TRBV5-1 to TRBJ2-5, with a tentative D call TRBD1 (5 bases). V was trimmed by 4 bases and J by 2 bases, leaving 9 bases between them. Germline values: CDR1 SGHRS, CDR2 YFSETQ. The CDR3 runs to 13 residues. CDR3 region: CASSRRQQETQYF. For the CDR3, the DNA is TGCGCCAGCAGCAGGCGACAGCAAGAGACCCAGTACTTC.